This TCR beta chain was retrieved from a study of shared clonotypes between healthy human individuals. General study points: The generation probabilities recorded for non-shared clonotypes fell below those of clonotypes shared by all four donors.

Each subset's genomic DNA was shared equally among a number of immunoSEQ plates. This table comes from immunoSEQ multiplex PCR, and its TCRdb copy is limited to in-frame clones, with some not included. Of roughly 720,000 clones listed, roughly 88% are singletons. This CDR3 comprises 16 residues. V gave up 1 base and J gave up 1 base, with 13 bases separating them. From germline, CDR1 is LGHNA and CDR2 YSLEER. This clone was seen just once. The target antigen is unknown. This sequence originates from a man between 18 and 35 years old in good health. Some clones in this sample may be carry-over from other donors' samples. The sample taken for sequencing was memory CD8+ T cells from PBMCs. Sample subset: CD45RO+ cells pooled with CCR7-negative TemRA cells. The chain joins TRBV4-3 to TRBJ2-5; D uncertain. The CDR3: CASSQGLSPGQETQYF. Here the CDR3 DNA reads TGCGCCAGCAGCCAAGGGCTTTCTCCCGGCCAAGAGACCCAGTACTTC.